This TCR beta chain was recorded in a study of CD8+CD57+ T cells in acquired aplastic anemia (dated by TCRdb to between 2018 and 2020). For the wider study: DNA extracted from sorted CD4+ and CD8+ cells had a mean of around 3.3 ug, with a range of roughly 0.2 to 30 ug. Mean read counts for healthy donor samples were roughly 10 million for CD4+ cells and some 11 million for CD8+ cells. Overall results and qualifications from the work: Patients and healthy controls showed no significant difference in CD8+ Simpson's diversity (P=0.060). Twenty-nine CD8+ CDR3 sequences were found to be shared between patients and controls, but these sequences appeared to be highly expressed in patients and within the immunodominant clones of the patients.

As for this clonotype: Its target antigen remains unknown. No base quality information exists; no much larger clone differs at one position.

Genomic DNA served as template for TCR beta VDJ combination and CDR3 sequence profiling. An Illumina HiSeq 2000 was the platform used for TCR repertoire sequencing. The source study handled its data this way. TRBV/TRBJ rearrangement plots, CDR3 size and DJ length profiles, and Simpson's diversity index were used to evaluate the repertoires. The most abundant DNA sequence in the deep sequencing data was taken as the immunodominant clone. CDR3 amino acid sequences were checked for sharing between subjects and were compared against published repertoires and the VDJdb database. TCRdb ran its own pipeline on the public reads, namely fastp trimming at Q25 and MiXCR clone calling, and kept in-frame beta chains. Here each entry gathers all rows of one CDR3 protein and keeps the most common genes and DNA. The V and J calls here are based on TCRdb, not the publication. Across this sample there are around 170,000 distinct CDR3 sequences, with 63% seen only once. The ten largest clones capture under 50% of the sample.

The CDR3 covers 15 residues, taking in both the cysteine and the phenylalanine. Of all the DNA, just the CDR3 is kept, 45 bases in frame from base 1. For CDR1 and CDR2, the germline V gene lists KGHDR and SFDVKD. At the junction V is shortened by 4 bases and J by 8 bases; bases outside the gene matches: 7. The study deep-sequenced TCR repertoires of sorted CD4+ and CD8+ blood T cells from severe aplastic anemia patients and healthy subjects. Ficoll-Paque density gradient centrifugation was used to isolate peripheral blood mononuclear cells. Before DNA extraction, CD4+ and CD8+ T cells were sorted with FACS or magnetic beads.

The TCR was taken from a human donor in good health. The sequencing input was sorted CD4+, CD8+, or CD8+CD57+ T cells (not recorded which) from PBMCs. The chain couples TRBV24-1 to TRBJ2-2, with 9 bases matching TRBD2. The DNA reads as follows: TGTGCCACCAGTGAATTAGCGGGAGAAGCTGGGGAGCTGTTTTTT. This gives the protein CATSELAGEAGELFF.